The rows below give T cell receptor beta chains drawn from one sample of a study of cytomegalovirus exposure and HLA in healthy donors. The data were produced by immunoSEQ multiplex PCR, yet TCRdb's version contains in-frame clones alone and is incomplete. This sample yields some 170,000 clones, of which approximately 80% are seen a single time; roughly 7.6% belongs to the top ten. Specimen: PBMCs. These TCRs come from a woman in her 30s in good health and CMV-seropositive. CDR3s include the opening cysteine and the closing phenylalanine or tryptophan. D genes are given only for firm matches. Expanded clones are given a class, and other clones once, few, many or no size at all.

CDR3 length,V gene,J gene,clone size,D gene,CDR3 protein,CDR3 DNA
13,TRBV28,TRBJ2-7,once,NA,CASSLGTPYEQYF,TGTGCCAGCAGTTTGGGGACACCGTACGAGCAGTACTTC
15,TRBV11-2,TRBJ1-6,NA,NA,CASSFRGPNVSPLHF,TGTGCCAGCAGCTTTAGGGGCCCGAACGTTTCACCCCTCCACTTT
14,TRBV6-1,TRBJ1-4,NA,NA,CASSEGAANEKLFF,TGTGCCAGCAGTGAAGGGGCAGCTAATGAAAAACTGTTTTTT
15,TRBV5-1,TRBJ1-1,NA,TRBD1,CASSYTGVTNTEAFF,TGCGCCAGCAGCTACACAGGGGTGACGAACACTGAAGCTTTCTTT
14,TRBV29-1,TRBJ1-2,NA,NA,CSALLSLANYGYTF,TGCAGCGCTCTTTTGTCCCTCGCTAACTATGGCTACACCTTC
14,TRBV5-1,TRBJ1-6,NA,NA,CACTEGTFNSPLHF,TGCGCCTGCACTGAGGGGACATTCAATTCACCCCTCCACTTT
14,TRBV10-3,TRBJ1-1,NA,NA,CAISGSGENTEAFF,TGTGCCATCAGTGGATCGGGAGAGAACACTGAAGCTTTCTTT
13,TRBV7-8,TRBJ2-5,NA,TRBD1,CASSRDRGETQYF,TGTGCCAGCAGCCGGGACAGGGGAGAGACCCAGTACTTC
14,TRBV7-8,TRBJ1-2,NA,TRBD1,CASSSVTGGLGYTF,TGTGCCAGCAGCTCCGTGACAGGGGGTCTCGGCTACACCTTC
15,TRBV6-5,TRBJ2-3,NA,NA,CASRDRGAPGDTQYF,TGTGCCAGCAGAGACCGGGGGGCCCCCGGAGATACGCAGTATTTT
14,TRBV7-9,TRBJ1-4,NA,TRBD1,CASSSGTVAEKLFF,TGTGCCAGCAGCTCCGGGACAGTCGCTGAAAAACTGTTTTTT
15,TRBV5-4,TRBJ1-6,NA,NA,CASSLAGSYNSPLHF,TGTGCCAGCAGCTTGGCAGGCAGCTATAATTCACCCCTCCACTTT
14,TRBV27,TRBJ2-1,NA,TRBD1,CASSADRGNNEQFF,TGTGCCAGCAGTGCGGACAGGGGGAACAATGAGCAGTTCTTC
16,TRBV2,TRBJ2-2,NA,NA,CASSEAGRGNTGELFF,TGTGCCAGCAGTGAAGCGGGCAGGGGGAACACCGGGGAGCTGTTTTTT
13,TRBV5-1,TRBJ1-2,NA,TRBD1,CASSAGTGLGYTF,TGCGCCAGCAGCGCGGGGACAGGGTTGGGCTACACCTTC
15,TRBV7-2,TRBJ2-5,NA,TRBD1,CASSSTGQVGETQYF,TGTGCCAGCAGCTCGACGGGACAGGTGGGGGAGACCCAGTACTTC
16,TRBV9,TRBJ2-1,NA,TRBD2,CASSVTGTSTYNEQFF,TGTGCCAGCAGCGTAACCGGGACTAGCACCTACAATGAGCAGTTCTTC
13,TRBV5-5,TRBJ2-7,NA,TRBD2,CASSLVGGYEQYF,TGTGCCAGCAGCTTGGTGGGGGGGTACGAGCAGTACTTC
18,TRBV19,TRBJ1-5,few,NA,CASMPGAGGGLGNQPQHF,TGTGCCAGTATGCCAGGGGCGGGGGGCGGTTTGGGCAATCAGCCCCAGCATTTT
14,TRBV6-5,TRBJ1-2,NA,NA,CASRLIGQIYGYTF,TGTGCCAGCAGGCTTATCGGACAGATCTATGGCTACACCTTC
14,TRBV6-1,TRBJ2-7,few,TRBD2,CASSGDYYSYEQYF,TGTGCCAGCAGTGGGGACTACTACTCCTACGAGCAGTACTTC
12,TRBV5-6,TRBJ2-7,NA,TRBD1,CASSVWTGEQYF,TGTGCCAGCAGCGTCTGGACAGGGGAACAGTACTTC
14,TRBV10-3,TRBJ1-2,NA,TRBD1,CAISESTGGYGYTF,TGTGCCATCAGTGAGTCGACAGGGGGCTATGGCTACACCTTC
14,TRBV9,TRBJ2-3,once,NA,CASSGQDYTDTQYF,TGTGCCAGCAGTGGACAGGACTACACAGATACGCAGTATTTT
12,TRBV19,TRBJ1-1,NA,NA,CATQLGNTEAFF,TGTGCCACCCAACTCGGGAACACTGAAGCTTTCTTT
14,TRBV18,TRBJ2-1,NA,NA,CASSPDYSYNEQFF,TGTGCCAGCTCACCGGACTACTCCTACAATGAGCAGTTCTTC
15,TRBV18,TRBJ1-2,NA,NA,CASSRDRQAPAGYTF,TGTGCCAGCTCCCGAGACCGACAGGCACCCGCCGGCTACACCTTC
17,TRBV5-1,TRBJ1-1,NA,TRBD1,CASSSARWDRADTEAFF,TGCGCCAGCAGCTCTGCGAGATGGGACAGGGCCGACACTGAAGCTTTCTTT
16,TRBV28,TRBJ2-4,few,NA,CASSLYRGGAKNIQYF,TGTGCCAGCAGTTTATACAGGGGAGGAGCCAAAAACATTCAGTACTTC
13,TRBV7-6,TRBJ1-2,once,TRBD1,CASSQQGEYGYTF,TGTGCCAGCAGCCAACAGGGGGAATATGGCTACACCTTC
14,TRBV2,TRBJ1-2,NA,TRBD1,CASSDGQGAFGYTF,TGTGCCAGCAGTGATGGACAGGGGGCATTTGGCTACACCTTC
14,TRBV28,TRBJ2-7,NA,NA,CASSLAGNSYEQYF,TGTGCCAGCAGTTTAGCAGGAAATTCCTACGAGCAGTACTTC
14,TRBV5-4,TRBJ2-5,NA,NA,CASSLQMAGETQYF,TGTGCCAGCAGCCTTCAGATGGCAGGGGAGACCCAGTACTTC
14,TRBV27,TRBJ2-7,NA,NA,CASSPLGHLYEQYF,TGTGCCAGCAGTCCACTGGGACACCTCTACGAGCAGTACTTC
15,TRBV7-9,TRBJ1-6,NA,NA,CASSSTAFYNSPLHF,TGTGCCAGCAGCTCGACTGCCTTTTATAATTCACCCCTCCACTTT
13,TRBV2,TRBJ2-1,NA,NA,CASSQVLYNEQFF,TGTGCCAGCAGTCAAGTCCTATACAATGAGCAGTTCTTC
14,TRBV5-1,TRBJ1-1,once,NA,CASSLAGKGTEAFF,TGCGCCAGCAGCTTGGCAGGGAAGGGCACTGAAGCTTTCTTT
13,TRBV10-3,TRBJ2-7,NA,TRBD2,CAIRSGGTYEQYF,TGTGCCATCAGGTCGGGGGGAACCTACGAGCAGTACTTC
15,TRBV5-4,TRBJ1-1,NA,NA,CASSFGGSGNTEAFF,TGTGCCAGCAGCTTCGGAGGTTCGGGGAACACTGAAGCTTTCTTT